The clone carrying this TCR beta chain was seen a few times. Its matching antigen is unknown. Library construction for TCR beta used iRepertoire HTBI primers and Arm-PCR of CDR3 regions. Source study methods: Samples jointly harbored roughly 60 TRBV and more than eleven TRBJ segments. TCRdb fed the multiplex PCR reads into MiXCR, producing one record per CDR3 protein. The V and J calls were determined by TCRdb, not by the authors. The sample shows about 360,000 distinct CDR3 sequences, about 16% of them seen only once. Germline V gives CDR1 SNHLY, CDR2 FYNNEI. V shed 3 bases and J shed 6 bases, with 6 bases lying between them. There are 12 residues in the CDR3. The time point is: newly diagnosed GD, antithyroid drugs for less than 3 months. From PBMCs, RNA was extracted and then used to make the TCR library. The sample belongs to a study of regulatory T cells in long-lasting Graves disease. Study-wide context: Newly diagnosed Graves' patients had under 3 months of antithyroid drugs. Overall study findings and caveats: Persistent disease preferred TRBV28, TRBJ1-2 and TRBJ2-5; new disease, TRBV20-1 and TRBJ2-1.

This sample was also put to use in a study of T cells in Graves' hyperthyroidism and ophthalmopathy. That work contributes: When ophthalmopathy did not progress within 18 months, Graves' hyperthyroidism was considered stable.

The origin of this receptor is a woman aged 18-35 years with Graves disease. Sample: peripheral blood mononuclear cells (PBMCs), taken at new diagnosis, from a patient treated with antithyroid drugs. The V call is TRBV2, the J call TRBJ1-5; D call uncertain. This CDR3 reads CASSDVGQPQHF. The DNA for the CDR3 is TGTGCCAGCAGTGATGTCGGTCAGCCCCAGCATTTT.